These 28 T cell receptor beta chains came from one sample sequenced in a study of read filtering for tumor transcriptome and immune sequencing. This library used 300 to 500 ng RNA and molecular barcoded adaptors spanning alpha/delta and beta/gamma chains. Each CDR3 protein is one row after TCRdb ran MiXCR on the reads. The repertoire has tens of thousands of distinct CDR3 sequences, roughly 12% of them found once; the top ten carry approximately 15%. The sample was a population of CD138-negative cells sorted from bone marrow. Receptors were obtained from a donor aged 40 or older with multiple myeloma.

The chain joins TRBV20-1 to TRBJ2-1, with 8 bases matching TRBD2. The CDR3 is made up of 18 amino acids. Trimming cost V 0 bases and J 10 bases; bases outside gene matches: 20. Per germline, CDR1 DFQATT and CDR2 SNEGSKA (reference sequence). The CDR3 nucleotides read TGCAGTGCTAGAGACTCTCTCGGACTAGCAAGAGAAACAGACGAGCAGTTCTTC. This gives the protein CSARDSLGLARETDEQFF.

Many counts were recorded for this clonotype. The rearrangement links TRBV10-2 to TRBJ1-5, with TRBD1 matching 10 bases. V lost 1 base, J lost 12 bases, and 0 bases stayed unmatched. This CDR3 has 12 residues. Germline CDR1 and CDR2: WSHSY and SAAADI. CDR3 protein: CASSEWDRGQHF. As DNA, the CDR3 is TGCGCCAGCAGTGAGTGGGACAGGGGCCAGCATTTT.

This clonotype was seen many times. The junction differs from germline at one of its ends, possibly a read error. The CDR3 DNA reads TGCGCCAGCCGCTTGGGACAGGGGCCCTCCTACGAGCAGTACTTC. This encodes CASRLGQGPSYEQYF. The rearrangement links TRBV5-1 to TRBJ2-7; 10 positions match TRBD1. This CDR3 region has 15 residues. Per the germline V gene, CDR1 is SGHRS and CDR2 is YFSETQ.

With regard to this clonotype: Compared with germline, one end of the junction differs, possibly owing to a read error. The V gene is TRBV6-1, the J gene TRBJ2-1, with TRBD2 matching over 9 bases. The CDR3 loop spans 17 amino acids. Germline CDR1 reads MNHNS; CDR2 reads SASEGT. CDR3 in DNA: TGTACCAGCAGTGAAGCCAAAGCGGGAGGAAGATACAAGGAGCAGTTCTTC. Amino acids: CTSSEAKAGGRYKEQFF.

This clonotype was seen repeatedly, ten times or more. The genes are TRBV5-1 and TRBJ2-3; D is perhaps TRBD2 (5 bases). The CDR3 extends over 15 amino acids. The germline V gene has CDR1 SGHRS and CDR2 YFSETQ. Trimming pared 3 bases from V and 3 bases from J, leaving 14 bases between. The CDR3 region is CASSSGGGWTDTQYF. Here the CDR3 DNA reads TGCGCCAGCAGCTCGGGCGGAGGCTGGACAGATACGCAGTATTTT. The whole variable domain, remainder taken from reference TRBV5-1 and TRBJ2-3, is KAGVTQTPRYLIKTRGQQVTLSCSPISGHRSVSWYQQTPGQGLQFLFEYFSETQRNKGNFPGRFSGRQFSNSRSEMNVSTLELGDSALYLCASSSGGGWTDTQYFGPGTRLTVL.

This clonotype was observed a few times. It may be a read error: a sequence one base away is much more abundant. The chain employs TRBV2 and TRBJ2-5, with a weak D call TRBD1 (6 bases). Germline V gives CDR1 SNHLY, CDR2 FYNNEI. The CDR3 is made up of 15 amino acids. Between the trimmed V and J ends, which lost 8 bases and 7 bases, there was a span of 23 bases. DNA for the CDR3: TGTGCCAGCTCCTCAACTCAGGGGATTAGGGGGACCCAGTACTTC. This encodes CASSSTQGIRGTQYF.

This clonotype occurred many times. The chain uses TRBV20-1 and TRBJ2-3, with 7 bases fitting TRBD2. Germline V CDR1 and CDR2: DFQATT, SNEGSKA (reference sequence). V lost 5 bases to trimming and J lost 1 base; unmatched junction nucleotides: 3. CDR3 size: 13 residues. The CDR3 spells CSAGAGGTDTQYF. CDR3 DNA sequence: TGCAGTGCTGGCGCGGGAGGCACAGATACGCAGTATTTT.

The table lists this clonotype with a few counts. The V gene is TRBV23-1, the J gene TRBJ2-7, with TRBD2 matching 16 bases. TRBV23-1 is an open reading frame whose function is uncertain. CDR3 size: 20 residues. J gave up 3 bases and V 4 bases, and 15 bases lay outside the gene matches. Here the CDR3 reads CASSPELGLAGGPPCYEQYF. The DNA for the CDR3 is TGCGCCAGCAGTCCGGAACTGGGACTAGCGGGAGGGCCGCCCTGCTACGAGCAGTACTTC.

This clonotype was recorded many times. This chain joins TRBV4-2 and TRBJ2-1; D is perhaps TRBD1 or TRBD2 (6 bases each). Germline V CDR1 and CDR2: LGHNA, YNFKEQ. The V and J ends lost 3 bases and 6 bases respectively, with 18 bases between them. The CDR3 runs 16 residues. The chain's CDR3 is CASSQRAGPRGNEQFF. In nucleotides, the CDR3 is TGTGCCAGCAGCCAGAGAGCGGGCCCCAGGGGCAATGAGCAGTTCTTC.

On this clonotype itself: This may be a read error, as it is one base from a much larger clone. The rearrangement joins TRBV20-1 to TRBJ2-7; 10 positions match TRBD2. There are 15 residues in the CDR3. Germline V CDR1 and CDR2: DFQATT, SNEGSKA (reference sequence). The CDR3 bases are TGTAGTGCTAGAGATCCAGCGGGAGGGAGCTACGAGCAGTACTTC. Protein: CSARDPAGGSYEQYF.

This clonotype was seen more than once but under ten times. This may be a read error, as it is one base from a much larger clone. The V and J genes are TRBV20-1 and TRBJ1-1; D uncertain. The CDR3 consists of 11 residues. CDR1 is DFQATT and CDR2 is SNEGSKA in the germline V gene (reference sequence). Written as DNA, the CDR3 is TGCAGTGCTAGGGTCGTCACTGAAGCTGTCTTT. Amino acid sequence: CSARVVTEAVF.

This clonotype was detected a few times. The chain uses TRBV4-2 and TRBJ1-1; no clear D. The germline V gene encodes CDR1 LGHNA and CDR2 YNFKEQ. V was trimmed by 5 bases and J by 5 bases, leaving 15 bases between them. The CDR3 runs 14 residues. CDR3 sequence: CASSLLDGRTEAFF. The CDR3 DNA follows: TGTGCCAGCAGCTTACTGGACGGTAGAACTGAAGCTTTCTTT.

The sample holds many counts of this clonotype. This chain uses TRBV20-1 with TRBJ2-3; no clear D gene. Between the trimmed V and J ends, which lost 3 bases and 2 bases, there was a span of 9 bases. CDR1 is DFQATT, CDR2 SNEGSKA, per germline (reference sequence). This CDR3 region has 13 residues. CDR3 nucleotide sequence: TGCAGTGCTAGTAACACCCTCACAGATACGCAGTATTTT. This translates into CSASNTLTDTQYF.

There are many counts of this clonotype. This chain uses TRBV20-1 with TRBJ2-1; 7 nucleotides align to TRBD1. V gave up 6 bases and J gave up 3 bases; unmatched junction bases: 14. The CDR3 contains 16 residues. Germline V gene sequence: CDR1 DFQATT, CDR2 SNEGSKA (reference sequence). The CDR3, as DNA: TGCAGTGCCAAAGGGCCGGGACAGATATACTACAATGAGCAGTTCTTC. Its translation is CSAKGPGQIYYNEQFF.

This clonotype was found many times. J is TRBJ2-2 and V is TRBV28; the D is unclear. The germline V gene has CDR1 MDHEN and CDR2 SYDVKM. Trimming removed 7 bases from V and 0 bases from J, with 9 bases in between. The CDR3 consists of 14 residues. CDR3 sequence (DNA): TGTGCCAGCACCCTAACCCCGAACACCGGGGAGCTGTTTTTT. This translates into CASTLTPNTGELFF.

This clonotype appeared many times. The chain links TRBV3-1 to TRBJ2-2, with TRBD1 matching 7 bases. Germline V CDR1 and CDR2: LGHDT, YNNKEL (reference sequence). The J segment lost 6 bases and the V segment lost 6 bases, leaving 7 bases of the junction unmatched. This CDR3 is built from 14 residues. The CDR3 nucleotides are TGTGCCAGCAGACAGCAAGGGACAGCCGGGGAGCTGTTTTTT. Its protein is CASRQQGTAGELFF.

This clonotype has only one observation. The gene calls are TRBV20-1 and TRBJ2-7; D gene ambiguous. Trimming left V 3 bases short and J 3 bases short, with 15 bases between. The V gene's germline CDR1 is DFQATT and CDR2 SNEGSKA (reference sequence). The CDR3 spans 14 residues. The CDR3 spells CSASSLGWNYEQYF. The DNA of the CDR3 is TGCAGTGCTAGCTCGTTGGGGTGGAACTACGAGCAGTACTTC.

This rearrangement joins TRBV20-1 to TRBJ2-1; 7 bases are shared with TRBD2. The CDR3 runs to 15 residues. Germline trimming cut 0 bases from V and 0 bases from J; bases unmatched to any gene: 2. Germline V gene data show CDR1 as DFQATT and CDR2 as SNEGSKA (reference sequence). The CDR3 here is CSAREPGGSYNEQFF. CDR3 DNA: TGCAGTGCTAGAGAACCGGGAGGCTCCTACAATGAGCAGTTCTTC.

Many counts were recorded for this clonotype. Written as DNA, the CDR3 is TGTGCCAGCAGCCCGTCCACGCGGGGGGGCGGCTACACCTTC. Its translation: CASSPSTRGGGYTF. This chain links TRBV3-1 with TRBJ1-2, with D possibly TRBD1 on 6 matching bases. The CDR3 extends over 14 amino acids. With 4 bases removed from V and 8 bases from J, the gap between germline ends came to 17 bases. Germline V CDR1 and CDR2: LGHDT, YNNKEL (reference sequence).

The CDR3 DNA is TGCGCCAGCAGCTTGGACGGACTAAGCACAGATACGCAGTATTTT. As protein: CASSLDGLSTDTQYF. The rearrangement uses TRBV5-1 and TRBJ2-3, with D perhaps TRBD2 (6 bases). Germline V CDR1 and CDR2: SGHRS, YFSETQ. Trimming shortened V by 0 bases and J by 0 bases, and 8 bases separated the two germline ends. The CDR3 consists of 15 residues.

This clonotype was observed many times. The chain recombines TRBV28 with TRBJ1-1, with no clear D. Between the trimmed V and J ends, which lost 3 bases and 7 bases, there was a span of 9 bases. Germline V gives CDR1 MDHEN, CDR2 SYDVKM. The CDR3 contains 12 residues. CDR3 protein: CASSFLTREAFF. CDR3 bases: TGTGCCAGCAGTTTCTTGACCCGTGAAGCTTTCTTT.

This clonotype was counted many times. The chain links TRBV7-2 to TRBJ2-1; 11 bases are shared with TRBD2. Germline CDR1 SGHTA, CDR2 FQGNSA. The trim removed 4 bases at V and 7 bases at J, leaving 6 bases unmatched. The CDR3 sequence is 15 residues long. CDR3 region: CASSSGLAATNEQFF. The DNA of the CDR3 is TGTGCCAGCAGCTCGGGACTAGCGGCTACGAATGAGCAGTTCTTC.

This clonotype has a count of ten or more. The chain is built from TRBV7-2 and TRBJ2-1; TRBD2 agrees at 9 bases. There are 15 residues in the CDR3. Germline trimming cut 0 bases from V and 9 bases from J; bases unmatched to any gene: 6. Germline V gene sequence: CDR1 SGHTA, CDR2 FQGNSA. CDR3 loop: CASSLALGLASEQFF. The CDR3 DNA reads as TGTGCCAGCAGCTTAGCGCTTGGACTAGCGAGTGAGCAGTTCTTC.

This clonotype has a count of ten or more. This likely comes from a read error, as the CDR3 has no conserved phenylalanine or tryptophan at its end. The rearrangement uses TRBV27 and TRBJ2-2; D call uncertain. The germline CDR1 and CDR2 sequences are MNHEY and SMNVEV (reference sequence). The CDR3 sequence is 14 residues long. Trimming stripped 0 bases from V and 5 bases from J, with 7 bases between. CDR3 region: CASSLSYMTGELFS. The CDR3 DNA sequence: TGTGCCAGCAGTTTATCCTACATGACCGGGGAGCTGTTTTCT.

This clonotype was detected ten times or more. The chain joins TRBV20-1 to TRBJ2-5; TRBD2 is a possible D gene (7 bases). Per germline, CDR1 DFQATT and CDR2 SNEGSKA (reference sequence). Trimming cost V 0 bases and J 1 base, with 9 bases left between them. This CDR3 region has 14 residues. DNA for the CDR3: TGCAGTGCTAGAGATCGGGGGGCCCAAGAGACCCAGTACTTC. Amino acid sequence: CSARDRGAQETQYF.

This clonotype was counted ten times or more. The chain carries TRBV20-1 and TRBJ2-3; 9 nucleotides align to TRBD2. With 6 bases clipped from V and 2 bases from J, the junction kept 12 bases outside the gene matches. This CDR3 has 16 amino acids. Germline V gene lookup returns CDR1 DFQATT and CDR2 SNEGSKA (reference sequence). CDR3 residues: CSAHLGAGGLTDTQYF. CDR3 nucleotides: TGCAGTGCCCACCTGGGGGCGGGAGGGCTCACAGATACGCAGTATTTT.

The rearrangement joins TRBV7-9 to TRBJ2-2, with TRBD2 matching over 9 bases. Germline assignment: CDR1 SEHNR and CDR2 FQNEAQ (reference sequence). This CDR3 has 17 amino acids. The trim removed 3 bases at V and 3 bases at J, leaving 8 bases unmatched. CDR3 sequence reads: CASSFLKLAGHTGELFF. In DNA, the CDR3 is TGTGCCAGCAGCTTCTTGAAGCTAGCGGGACACACCGGGGAGCTGTTTTTT.

This clonotype was counted at least ten times. The rearrangement uses TRBV30 and TRBJ1-3; D uncertain. V was trimmed by 4 bases and J by 1 base, leaving 5 bases between them. Germline V lookup: CDR1 GTSNPN, CDR2 SVGIG (reference sequence). The CDR3 sequence is 12 residues long. CDR3 bases: TGTGCCTGGAAGCGGTCTGGAAACACCATATATTTT. It is translated as CAWKRSGNTIYF. The entire variable domain, with the rest obtained from reference TRBV30 and TRBJ1-3, is as follows: SQTIHQWPATLVQPVGSPLSLECTVEGTSNPNLYWYRQAAGRGLQLLFYSVGIGQISSEVPQNLSASRPQDRQFILSSKKLLLSDSGFYLCAWKRSGNTIYFGEGSWLTVV.